This is a list of T cell receptor beta chains from one sample in a study of chemoradiotherapy in HPV16-positive cancers. Method: immunoSEQ multiplex PCR; TCRdb's copy keeps in-frame clones and lacks some. The sample shows approximately 2,500 clones, more than 70% of them seen only once. The sample in question was tumor tissue, obtained from a patient who underwent chemoradiotherapy. Receptors originate from a human donor with HPV-associated anogenital cancer. Both conserved end residues are part of each CDR3. The order of the fields is V gene, clone size, D gene, J gene, CDR3 protein, CDR3 DNA. D genes are given only for firm matches. Part of the rows lack a size; the others show once, few, many or a class for expanded clones.

v_call: TRBV5-1; clone_size: -; d_call: TRBD2; j_call: TRBJ2-1; cdr3_aa: CASSPRGGKTNEQFF; cdr3_nt: TGCGCCAGCAGCCCCCGGGGAGGGAAGACCAATGAGCAGTTCTTC
v_call: TRBV30; clone_size: -; d_call: -; j_call: TRBJ1-5; cdr3_aa: CAWTEGSNQPQHF; cdr3_nt: TGTGCCTGGACGGAAGGCAGCAATCAGCCCCAGCATTTT
v_call: TRBV6-5; clone_size: few; d_call: -; j_call: TRBJ2-5; cdr3_aa: CASSLAGWETQYF; cdr3_nt: TGTGCCAGCAGCCTAGCAGGATGGGAGACCCAGTACTTC
v_call: TRBV27; clone_size: -; d_call: TRBD2; j_call: TRBJ2-5; cdr3_aa: CASKPLAGSGETQYF; cdr3_nt: TGTGCCAGCAAGCCGCTAGCGGGGTCCGGGGAGACCCAGTACTTC
v_call: TRBV10-3; clone_size: -; d_call: -; j_call: TRBJ2-1; cdr3_aa: CAISESTGARNEQFF; cdr3_nt: TGTGCCATCAGTGAGTCGACGGGAGCTCGGAATGAGCAGTTCTTC
v_call: TRBV6-5; clone_size: few; d_call: -; j_call: TRBJ1-1; cdr3_aa: CASNRDFMNTEAFF; cdr3_nt: TGTGCCAGCAACAGGGACTTTATGAACACTGAAGCTTTCTTT
v_call: TRBV18; clone_size: -; d_call: -; j_call: TRBJ2-1; cdr3_aa: CASSPPGPAKNEQFF; cdr3_nt: TGTGCCAGCTCACCACCGGGGCCAGCGAAGAATGAGCAGTTCTTC
v_call: TRBV27; clone_size: -; d_call: -; j_call: TRBJ1-6; cdr3_aa: CASSNLLVSSPLHF; cdr3_nt: TGTGCCAGCAGTAACTTACTCGTTAGTTCACCCCTCCACTTT
v_call: TRBV28; clone_size: -; d_call: -; j_call: TRBJ1-4; cdr3_aa: CASTSGEEKLFF; cdr3_nt: TGTGCCAGCACCTCTGGTGAGGAAAAACTGTTTTTT
v_call: TRBV9; clone_size: -; d_call: -; j_call: TRBJ2-7; cdr3_aa: CASSVGPDADYEQYF; cdr3_nt: TGTGCCAGCAGCGTCGGGCCAGATGCAGACTACGAGCAGTACTTC
v_call: TRBV5-1; clone_size: -; d_call: TRBD1; j_call: TRBJ2-4; cdr3_aa: CASSLARGTGGPLAKNIQYF; cdr3_nt: TGCGCCAGCAGCTTGGCGAGGGGGACAGGGGGTCCTTTAGCCAAAAACATTCAGTACTTC
v_call: TRBV7-8; clone_size: -; d_call: TRBD2; j_call: TRBJ2-7; cdr3_aa: CASSSTQRLAGVEQYF; cdr3_nt: TGTGCCAGCAGCTCGACCCAGAGACTAGCGGGAGTCGAGCAGTACTTC
v_call: TRBV5-4; clone_size: -; d_call: -; j_call: TRBJ1-4; cdr3_aa: CASGLIATNEKLFF; cdr3_nt: TGTGCCAGCGGGTTAATTGCAACTAATGAAAAACTGTTTTTT